There are a few counts of the clone carrying this TCR beta chain. Its antigen is not known. Losses at the gene ends were 2 bases for V and 10 bases for J; bases not matched to a gene: 7. The germline V gene encodes CDR1 SGHVS and CDR2 FQNEAQ. This CDR3 spans 15 amino acids. These data are taken from a study of identical twins. TCRdb independently ran MiXCR on the 5' RACE reads; one entry per CDR3 protein. The sample holds 450,000 to 600,000 distinct CDR3 sequences, about a fifth seen once. Points from the study as a whole: Reduced insertions were recorded for abundant cord blood beta clonotypes, with no such pattern in memory repertoires. Out-of-frame alpha sequences that twins shared showed excess low generation probability.

The sample was also reused in another study, on yellow fever vaccine responses in identical twins.

This clonotype was obtained from a woman between 18 and 29 years old in good health. J is TRBJ1-6 and V is TRBV7-8; 8 bases match TRBD1. Sample: CD4+ T cells sorted from blood. CDR3 amino acids: CASSLYGQGKSPLHF. The CDR3 DNA sequence: TGTGCCAGCAGCTTATACGGACAGGGAAAATCACCCCTCCACTTT.